The rows below give T cell receptor beta chains drawn from one sample of a study of neoadjuvant nivolumab and ipilimumab in lung cancer. This table comes from immunoSEQ multiplex PCR, and its TCRdb copy is limited to in-frame clones, with some not included. The sample holds approximately 23,000 clones, roughly 85% seen once. The sample consisted of peripheral blood, taken before neoadjuvant nivolumab, alone or with ipilimumab. These receptors came from an adult with non-small cell lung cancer. Each CDR3 is given with its conserved first and last residue. Fields, in order: J gene, V gene, D gene, clone size, CDR3 protein, CDR3 DNA. D genes are given only for firm matches. Not every row has a clone size; where given, it reads once, few, many or a size class.

TRBJ1-1	TRBV7-3	TRBD1	.	CASSLLGGGRVMNTEAFF	TGTGCCAGCAGTCTCTTAGGGGGCGGAAGAGTCATGAACACTGAAGCTTTCTTT
TRBJ1-1	TRBV2	.	.	CASKPGRENTEAFF	TGTGCCAGCAAACCGGGACGGGAGAACACTGAAGCTTTCTTT
TRBJ2-3	TRBV7-6	.	.	CASSMGPFSTDTQYF	TGTGCCAGCTCAATGGGCCCATTTAGCACAGATACGCAGTATTTT
TRBJ2-4	TRBV6-6	.	.	CASSTGQLAKNIQYF	TGTGCCAGCAGTACCGGACAGCTAGCCAAAAACATTCAGTACTTC
TRBJ2-7	TRBV18	TRBD1	.	CASSRGTGDTSTQYF	TGTGCCAGCTCACGCGGGACAGGGGACACGTCGACGCAGTACTTC
TRBJ2-7	TRBV28	TRBD2	.	CASSYTTGLAGVYEQYF	TGTGCCAGCAGTTATACGACGGGACTAGCGGGAGTCTACGAGCAGTACTTC
TRBJ2-7	TRBV19	.	.	CASSIDSTSYEQYF	TGTGCCAGTAGTATTGACAGTACCTCCTACGAGCAGTACTTC
TRBJ2-2	TRBV5-4	.	.	CASSLVQGRTGELFF	TGTGCCAGCAGCTTGGTACAGGGGAGGACCGGGGAGCTGTTTTTT
TRBJ1-1	TRBV18	.	.	CASSPQGWGGEAFF	TGTGCCAGCTCACCACAGGGGTGGGGTGGTGAAGCTTTCTTT
TRBJ1-1	TRBV9	TRBD1	.	CASSANDRVQTNTEAFF	TGTGCCAGCAGCGCTAACGACAGGGTTCAAACGAACACTGAAGCTTTCTTT
TRBJ2-1	TRBV5-1	TRBD1	.	CASSLGQGGNEQFF	TGCGCCAGCAGCTTGGGACAGGGTGGGAATGAGCAGTTCTTC
TRBJ1-5	TRBV19	TRBD1	.	CASDPRDRYSLDSNQPQHF	TGTGCCAGTGACCCCCGGGACAGATATTCCTTAGATAGCAATCAGCCCCAGCATTTT
TRBJ2-7	TRBV7-9	.	.	CASSSRAASDEQYF	TGTGCCAGCAGCTCCCGCGCAGCTTCCGACGAGCAGTACTTC
TRBJ1-2	TRBV18	.	.	CASSQALYGYTF	TGTGCCAGCTCACAGGCCCTCTATGGCTACACCTTC
TRBJ2-7	TRBV30	.	.	CAWSVQGYEQYF	TGTGCCTGGAGTGTACAGGGCTACGAGCAGTACTTC
TRBJ1-2	TRBV18	TRBD1	.	CASSTPTGTPYGYTF	TGTGCCAGCTCGACCCCGACAGGGACACCCTATGGCTACACCTTC
TRBJ2-7	TRBV11-2	.	.	CASSRDAYEQYF	TGTGCCAGCAGCCGGGACGCCTACGAGCAGTACTTC
TRBJ1-4	TRBV11-3	.	once	CASSHGLASTNEKLFF	TGTGCCAGCAGCCACGGACTGGCCTCAACTAATGAAAAACTGTTTTTT
TRBJ2-4	TRBV4-3	.	.	CASSQDGMRGNIQYF	TGCGCCAGCAGCCAAGACGGGATGCGGGGAAACATTCAGTACTTC
TRBJ2-1	TRBV29-1	TRBD2	few	CSVRGGSGSGPYNEQFF	TGCAGCGTCCGCGGGGGTAGCGGGAGTGGCCCCTACAATGAGCAGTTCTTC
TRBJ1-2	TRBV29-1	.	.	CSVAGVGGYTF	TGCAGCGTTGCCGGGGTGGGAGGCTACACCTTC
TRBJ2-6	TRBV30	.	.	CAWSQGAGANVLTF	TGTGCCTGGAGTCAAGGGGCTGGGGCCAACGTCCTGACTTTC
TRBJ2-7	TRBV5-1	.	.	CASSLGQGNVNEQYF	TGCGCCAGCAGCTTGGGTCAGGGTAACGTCAACGAGCAGTACTTC
TRBJ2-3	TRBV5-1	TRBD2	once	CASSPGLALDTQYF	TGCGCCAGCAGCCCTGGACTAGCTTTAGATACGCAGTATTTT
TRBJ2-7	TRBV5-1	.	.	CASSLRGGYEQYF	TGCGCCAGCAGCTTAAGGGGGGGCTACGAGCAGTACTTC
TRBJ2-1	TRBV25-1	.	.	CASSGGWRVGSSEQFF	TGTGCCAGCAGTGGGGGGTGGAGGGTCGGGAGCTCCGAGCAGTTCTTC
TRBJ1-1	TRBV4-1	.	.	CASSYTSLINTEAFF	TGCGCCAGCAGCTACACTTCTTTAATAAACACTGAAGCTTTCTTT
TRBJ2-6	TRBV28	.	.	CASSLDRTGANVLTF	TGTGCCAGCAGCCTCGATCGAACTGGGGCCAACGTCCTGACTTTC
TRBJ2-1	TRBV5-5	.	.	CASSLDYNEQFF	TGTGCCAGCAGCTTGGATTATAATGAGCAGTTCTTC
TRBJ2-1	TRBV11-2	TRBD2	.	CASSLDIGGLAKFF	TGTGCCAGCAGCTTAGACATAGGGGGACTAGCCAAGTTCTTC
TRBJ2-1	TRBV11-3	TRBD2	.	CASSFAGTSGTYNEQFF	TGTGCCAGCAGCTTTGCTGGGACTAGCGGGACCTACAATGAGCAGTTCTTC
TRBJ2-3	TRBV25-1	TRBD1	.	CASSQGQGHNTQYF	TGTGCCAGCAGTCAAGGACAGGGACATAATACGCAGTATTTT
TRBJ2-7	TRBV5-1	TRBD2	.	CASSPEGAGAPAASSYEQYF	TGCGCCAGCAGCCCGGAAGGGGCGGGAGCGCCTGCCGCGAGCTCCTACGAGCAGTACTTC
TRBJ2-5	TRBV25-1	TRBD2	.	CASSELFSSGRATQYF	TGTGCCAGCAGTGAATTATTCTCCAGCGGGAGGGCCACCCAGTACTTC
TRBJ2-2	TRBV11-2	.	.	CASSFNTGELFF	TGTGCCAGCAGCTTCAACACCGGGGAACTGTTTTTT
TRBJ2-5	TRBV5-1	.	.	CASSLAMETQYF	TGCGCCAGCAGCTTGGCCATGGAGACCCAGTACTTC
TRBJ1-1	TRBV5-4	.	.	CASGTLGRTEAFF	TGTGCCAGCGGTACCTTGGGACGGACTGAAGCTTTCTTT
TRBJ2-7	TRBV19	TRBD2	once	CASSIALAGVYEQYF	TGTGCCAGTAGTATAGCACTAGCGGGAGTCTACGAGCAGTACTTC
TRBJ1-1	TRBV5-1	TRBD1	few	CASSPNRGEAFF	TGCGCCAGCAGCCCTAACAGGGGTGAAGCTTTCTTT
TRBJ2-1	TRBV5-5	TRBD2	.	CASSSGLAGTNEQFF	TGTGCCAGCAGCTCGGGACTAGCGGGAACGAATGAGCAGTTCTTC
TRBJ2-1	TRBV5-5	.	.	CASSSWKLYNEQFF	TGTGCCAGCAGCTCCTGGAAACTGTACAATGAGCAGTTCTTC
TRBJ2-1	TRBV11-2	.	few	CASSSGLYNEQFF	TGTGCCAGCAGCTCGGGACTTTACAATGAGCAGTTCTTC
TRBJ2-4	TRBV5-1	TRBD2	.	CASSYGGNQNIQYF	TGCGCCAGCAGCTACGGGGGGAATCAGAACATTCAGTACTTC
TRBJ1-2	TRBV29-1	.	.	CSVVVDFDPGYTF	TGCAGCGTCGTGGTCGACTTCGATCCAGGCTACACCTTC